Here is one TCR beta chain with its context. TCRdb reprocessed the 5' RACE reads with MiXCR, giving one entry per CDR3 protein. The sample contains about 250,000 distinct CDR3 sequences, 30% to 40% of which appear only once. The data originate from a study of CD8 T cells in ankylosing spondylitis. Germline values: CDR1 SEHNR, CDR2 FQNEAQ (reference sequence). Trimming removed 1 base at V and 6 bases at J, with 13 bases between. This CDR3 has 16 residues. The source material was blood, either unsorted or a sorted T cell fraction (not recorded which). This rearrangement joins TRBV7-9 to TRBJ1-6; a possible D gene is TRBD1 (5 bases). The sequence was collected from a male donor with ankylosing spondylitis or in good health (not recorded which). CDR3 nucleotides: TGTGCCAGCAGCTTAGGTGGGCAGGGACTTAATTCACCCCTCCACTTT. It codes for CASSLGGQGLNSPLHF.